Below are 25 T cell receptor beta chains sequenced from a single sample in a study of CD8+ T cells in alopecia areata. RNA extraction was followed by reverse transcription into cDNA, which acted as the sequencing template. Method: immunoSEQ multiplex PCR; TCRdb's copy keeps in-frame clones and lacks some. The sample has some 120,000 clones, roughly 61% seen once. The specimen comprised CD4+ T cells sorted from blood, sampled at week 0. Receptors originate from a human donor with alopecia areata.

The chain combines TRBV4-3 with TRBJ1-4; maybe TRBD1 (6 bases). The V end lost 0 bases, the J end lost 8 bases, and 16 bases lay between the germline ends. The CDR3 sequence is 16 residues long. The germline CDR1 and CDR2 sequences are LGHNA and YSLEER. The CDR3 loop is CASSQESGHGGEKLFF. DNA of the CDR3: TGCGCCAGCAGCCAAGAATCGGGACACGGTGGGGAAAAACTGTTTTTT.

The J gene is TRBJ2-1, the V gene TRBV28; 9 nucleotides match TRBD1. The CDR3 is 15 residues long. From germline, CDR1 is MDHEN and CDR2 SYDVKM. V lost 5 bases and J lost 8; bases outside the gene matches: 10. The DNA for the CDR3 is TGTGCCAGCAGTACGGGACAGGGAGTTCACGATGAGCAGTTCTTC. Its translation is CASSTGQGVHDEQFF.

This clone occurred a few times. V is TRBV18 and J is TRBJ2-1; the D gene could be TRBD1 or TRBD2 (5 bases each). The CDR3 spans 14 residues. V lost 2 bases and J lost 9, with 14 bases in between. Germline loops: CDR1 KGHSH, CDR2 LQKENI. CDR3 sequence: CASSPTRDGGEQFF. The CDR3 nucleotides are TGTGCCAGCTCACCAACCCGGGACGGAGGTGAGCAGTTCTTC.

V usage is TRBV7-9 and J usage is TRBJ2-5; 10 bases match TRBD1. The germline gives CDR1 SEHNR, CDR2 FQNEAQ (reference sequence). The V segment lost 3 bases and the J segment 4 bases; nucleotides outside the gene matches: 14. The CDR3 contains 18 residues. CDR3 bases: TGTGCCAGCAGCTTGACCCTACTGACAGGGGGCGGGCTAGAGACCCAGTACTTC. It specifies CASSLTLLTGGGLETQYF.

There are a few counts of this clone. The V call is TRBV7-9, the J call TRBJ1-5; D possibly corresponds to TRBD1 (6 bases). V lost 5 bases and J 4 bases, leaving 12 bases between the germline ends. The germline CDR1 and CDR2 sequences are SEHNR and FQNEAQ (reference sequence). The CDR3 has 14 residues. CDR3 sequence reads: CASSGLQGNQPQHF. Written as DNA, the CDR3 is TGTGCCAGCAGCGGCTTGCAGGGGAATCAGCCCCAGCATTTT.

The chain joins TRBV7-3 to TRBJ2-4; D is possibly TRBD1 (8 bases). This CDR3 has 15 residues. Per the germline V gene, CDR1 is SGHTA and CDR2 is FQGTGA. Trimming left V 5 bases short and J 8 bases short, with 19 bases between. CDR3 residues: CASSLQGQGGDIQYF. The CDR3 DNA reads as TGTGCCAGCAGCCTCCAAGGACAGGGAGGGGACATTCAGTACTTC.

CDR3 nucleotides: TGTGCCATCAGCGACTACCTAAGCTCTGGGGCCAACGTCCTGACTTTC. The encoded protein is CAISDYLSSGANVLTF. The chain recombines TRBV10-3 with TRBJ2-6; possibly TRBD2 for D (5 bases). V lost 6 bases to trimming and J lost 0 bases, with 12 bases between them. Germline V gene lookup returns CDR1 ENHRY and CDR2 SYGVKD. This CDR3 contains 16 residues.

The V gene is TRBV4-3, the J gene TRBJ1-4, with D unclear. From germline, CDR1 is LGHNA and CDR2 YSLEER. This CDR3 region has 16 residues. Trimming took 0 bases from V and 8 from J, leaving 16 bases between them. CDR3 DNA sequence: TGCGCCAGCAGCCAAGACTACATCTCAAGGCGGGAAAAACTGTTTTTT. Protein product: CASSQDYISRREKLFF.

The rearrangement uses TRBV28 and TRBJ2-7, with D uncertain. The better agreement between TRBJ2-1 and the DNA end casts doubt on the J call. Germline-derived CDR1 and CDR2 are MDHEN and SYDVKM. This CDR3 region has 10 residues. CDR3 nucleotides: TGTGCCAGCAGCTTCAATGAGCAGTTCTTC. Translation: CASSFNEQFF.

The V gene is TRBV4-1, the J gene TRBJ1-5; 7 nucleotides line up with TRBD1. The length of the CDR3 is 15 residues. Trimming removed 4 bases from V and 4 bases from J; junction bases left unmatched: 7. Germline V gives CDR1 MGHRA, CDR2 YSYEKL. The CDR3 DNA reads TGCGCCAGCAGCCGACAGGGAATTGGGAATCAGCCCCAGCATTTT. It yields the protein CASSRQGIGNQPQHF.

This clone was found a few times. The CDR3 spells CASSYSTGVGYGYTF. The CDR3 region has the DNA TGTGCCAGCAGTTATTCTACGGGGGTTGGCTATGGCTACACCTTC. The rearrangement joins TRBV7-9 to TRBJ1-2; D is possibly TRBD1 (5 bases). CDR1 is SEHNR and CDR2 is FQNEAQ in the germline V gene (reference sequence). The CDR3 is 15 amino acids. V lost 6 bases to trimming and J lost 4 bases, with 18 bases between them.

In this sample, this clone turned up a few times. The V gene is TRBV28, the J gene TRBJ1-1; D is possibly TRBD1 (5 bases). CDR1 is MDHEN and CDR2 is SYDVKM in the germline V gene. Trimming took off 8 bases at V and 4 bases at J, with 14 bases between the two ends. The CDR3 consists of 13 residues. CDR3 DNA: TGTGCCAGCGGACGCCGGGGCTTCACTGAAGCTTTCTTT. Translating it yields CASGRRGFTEAFF.

This chain joins TRBV19 and TRBJ1-1, with D possibly being TRBD1 (6 bases). Trimming cost V 5 bases and J 5 bases, with 15 bases left between them. Germline values: CDR1 LNHDA, CDR2 SQIVND (reference sequence). The CDR3 sequence is 14 residues long. CDR3 region: CASSVQGVYTEAFF. The CDR3 DNA follows: TGTGCCAGTAGTGTACAGGGTGTGTATACTGAAGCTTTCTTT.

The CDR3 loop is CASSSSGQGGETQYF. Written as DNA, the CDR3 is TGCGCCAGCAGCTCTTCGGGACAGGGAGGGGAGACCCAGTACTTC. The chain couples TRBV4-3 to TRBJ2-5; 9 nucleotides match TRBD1. V gave up 5 bases and J gave up 5 bases; unmatched junction bases: 9. This CDR3 is 15 amino acids long. Per the germline V gene, CDR1 is LGHNA and CDR2 is YSLEER.

The gene calls are TRBV28 and TRBJ2-3; possibly TRBD1 for D (6 bases). Trimming took 6 bases from V and 3 from J, leaving 10 bases between them. Germline CDR1 and CDR2: MDHEN and SYDVKM. CDR3 length: 13 amino acids. The CDR3 DNA reads TGTGCCAGCAGGCAACAGGGAACAGATACGCAGTATTTT. This encodes CASRQQGTDTQYF.

This clone was counted once. CDR3 sequence (DNA): TGTGCCGCCGGCGGTTCCACTGAAGCTTTCTTT. Translated, it gives CAAGGSTEAFF. The chain recombines TRBV28 with TRBJ1-1; unclear D gene. This CDR3 spans 11 amino acids. The germline V gene encodes CDR1 MDHEN and CDR2 SYDVKM. V lost 11 bases to trimming and J lost 4 bases, with 11 bases between them.

The V and J genes are TRBV29-1 and TRBJ1-1; D possibly corresponds to TRBD1 (6 bases). CDR3 length equals 12 residues. V was pared by 6 bases and J by 5 bases, with 13 bases between. CDR1 is SQVTM, CDR2 ANQGSEA, per germline. CDR3 in DNA: TGCAGCGTGACTGCAGGGGAAACTGAAGCTTTCTTT. Translated: CSVTAGETEAFF.

This sequence joins TRBV4-1 and TRBJ1-2; D not certain. CDR1 MGHRA and CDR2 YSYEKL come from the germline V gene. This CDR3 is built from 13 residues. Trimming removed 1 base from V and 3 bases from J, with 6 bases in between. The CDR3 loop reads CASSQVGYYGYTF. The CDR3, as DNA: TGCGCCAGCAGCCAAGTGGGGTACTATGGCTACACCTTC.

The V gene is TRBV7-2, the J gene TRBJ2-3; 7 positions agree with TRBD1. From germline, CDR1 is SGHTA and CDR2 FQGNSA. V was clipped by 5 bases and J by 4 bases; unmatched bases: 12. This CDR3 spans 16 amino acids. CDR3 amino acids: CASSTTTGKKADTQYF. DNA for the CDR3: TGTGCCAGCAGCACCACGACAGGGAAGAAGGCAGATACGCAGTATTTT.

The sample holds a few counts of this clone. The rearrangement uses TRBV7-9 and TRBJ2-3, with 7 bases aligning to TRBD2. The CDR3 spans 14 residues. The junction had 6 bases not matched to a gene; V was cut back by 4 bases and J by 5 bases. From germline, CDR1 is SEHNR and CDR2 FQNEAQ (reference sequence). The CDR3 region is CASSSRAGEDTQYF. In nucleotides, the CDR3 is TGTGCCAGCAGCTCTCGGGCGGGAGAAGATACGCAGTATTTT. Together with reference TRBV7-9 and TRBJ2-3, the CDR3 gives the full variable domain: DTGVSQNPRHKITKRGQNVTFRCDPISEHNRLYWYRQTLGQGPEFLTYFQNEAQLEKSRLLSDRFSAERPKGSFSTLEIQRTEQGDSAMYLCASSSRAGEDTQYFGPGTRLTVL.

This clone occurred a few times. The DNA of the CDR3 is TGTGCCACCATTATAGTGGGACAGAACACCGGGGAGCTGTTTTTT. Translating gives CATIIVGQNTGELFF. The chain combines TRBV6-9 with TRBJ2-2; a possible D gene is TRBD1 (6 bases). The germline gives CDR1 MNHGY, CDR2 SVAAGI. The V gene lost 10 bases and the J gene lost 1 base, with 16 bases spanning the gap. The CDR3 totals 15 residues.

The chain links TRBV7-2 to TRBJ2-5; TRBD1 aligns across 7 bases. Germline CDR1 is SGHTA and CDR2 is FQGNSA. After removal of 3 bases from V and 2 bases from J, the junction contained 6 bases not matched to a gene. This CDR3 region has 15 residues. This CDR3 reads CASSFNRGGQETQYF. CDR3 sequence (DNA): TGTGCCAGCAGCTTTAACAGGGGCGGGCAAGAGACCCAGTACTTC.

The sample holds a few counts of this clone. The chain combines TRBV6-6 with TRBJ2-1; 8 bases line up with TRBD2. Germline V gene data show CDR1 as MNHNY and CDR2 as SVGAGI (reference sequence). The J segment lost 5 bases and the V segment lost 8 bases, leaving 8 bases of the junction unmatched. This CDR3 comprises 14 residues. The chain's CDR3 is CASGTAGGDNEQFF. The CDR3 DNA follows: TGTGCCAGCGGAACCGCCGGGGGGGACAATGAGCAGTTCTTC.

The rearrangement links TRBV29-1 to TRBJ1-1, with unresolved D. Germline values: CDR1 SQVTM, CDR2 ANQGSEA. The CDR3 spans 13 residues. V lost 2 bases to trimming and J lost 1 base, with 8 bases between them. CDR3 sequence (DNA): TGCAGCGTTGAAACAAGGGCGAACACTGAAGCTTTCTTT. Amino acid sequence: CSVETRANTEAFF.

This clone was observed a few times. Other DNA variants within this sample encode the same CDR3. The chain recombines TRBV4-2 with TRBJ2-5, with 10 bases lining up with TRBD2. Germline CDR1 is LGHNA and CDR2 is YNFKEQ. The ends lost 1 base at V and 2 bases at J; junction bases unmatched: 1. The CDR3 sequence is 15 residues long. The CDR3 spells CASSQGTSGQETQYF. The CDR3 region has the DNA TGTGCCAGCAGCCAAGGGACTAGCGGTCAAGAGACCCAGTACTTC.